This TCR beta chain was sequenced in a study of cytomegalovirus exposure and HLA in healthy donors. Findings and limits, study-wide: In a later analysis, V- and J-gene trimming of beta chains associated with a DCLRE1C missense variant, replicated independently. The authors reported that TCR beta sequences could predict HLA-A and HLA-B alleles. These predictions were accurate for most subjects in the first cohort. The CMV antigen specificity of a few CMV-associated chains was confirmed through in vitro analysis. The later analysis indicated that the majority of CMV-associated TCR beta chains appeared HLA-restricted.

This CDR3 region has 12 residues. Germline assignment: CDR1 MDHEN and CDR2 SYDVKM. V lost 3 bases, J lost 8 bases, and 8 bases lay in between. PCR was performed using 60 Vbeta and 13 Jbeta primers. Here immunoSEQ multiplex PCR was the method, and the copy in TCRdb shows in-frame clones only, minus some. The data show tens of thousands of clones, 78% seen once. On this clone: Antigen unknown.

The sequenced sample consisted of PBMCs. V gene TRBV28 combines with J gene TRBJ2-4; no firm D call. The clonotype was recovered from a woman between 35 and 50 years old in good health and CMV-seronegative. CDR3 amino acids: CASSLYIDIQYF. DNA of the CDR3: TGTGCCAGCAGTTTGTACATCGACATTCAGTACTTC.